A single sample is the source of the 10 T cell receptor beta chains below, sequenced in a study of T-cell memory formation after mild COVID-19. TCRdb re-called the 5' RACE reads through MiXCR, storing one row per CDR3 protein. The repertoire has roughly 220,000 distinct CDR3 sequences, approximately 10% of them found once; the top ten carry roughly 3.5%. Material for sequencing was PBMCs or a T cell subset sorted from them (not recorded which). These receptors all come from a man aged 18 to 30 who had mild COVID-19 (a few samples of this study predate the infection). Cell type and time point are not known.

V gene TRBV28 combines with J gene TRBJ2-5; possible D gene TRBD1, 5 bases. The CDR3 covers 13 residues. The V gene lost 11 bases and the J gene lost 3 bases, with 16 bases spanning the gap. The germline V gene has CDR1 MDHEN and CDR2 SYDVKM. DNA of the CDR3: TGTGCCGCAGGGCGAGGTGGGGAAGAGACCCAGTACTTC. It translates to CAAGRGGEETQYF. The complete variable domain, with remaining parts taken from reference TRBV28 and TRBJ2-5, reads DVKVTQSSRYLVKRTGEKVFLECVQDMDHENMFWYRQDPGLGLRLIYFSYDVKMKEKGDIPEGYSVSREKKERFSLILESASTNQTSMYLCAAGRGGEETQYFGPGTRLLVL.

This clonotype was found a few times. The chain is built from TRBV7-2 and TRBJ2-5; the D gene is possibly TRBD2 (5 bases). Per the germline V gene, CDR1 is SGHTA and CDR2 is FQGNSA. The V gene lost 6 bases and the J gene lost 8 bases, with 13 bases spanning the gap. The length of the CDR3 is 12 residues. CDR3 bases: TGTGCCAGCAGGGACTCATTATTCACCCAGTACTTC. It encodes CASRDSLFTQYF.

This clonotype was seen more than once but under ten times. This sequence joins TRBV5-1 and TRBJ1-4, with D possibly matching TRBD1 (6 bases). CDR1 and CDR2 (germline): SGHRS, YFSETQ. Trimming left V 1 base short and J 0 bases short, with 16 bases between. The CDR3 totals 18 residues. The CDR3 DNA reads TGCGCCAGCAGCTTGCGGGGTGACAGGTTTGCAACTAATGAAAAACTGTTTTTT. Its protein is CASSLRGDRFATNEKLFF. The full variable domain, rest sourced from reference TRBV5-1 and TRBJ1-4, is KAGVTQTPRYLIKTRGQQVTLSCSPISGHRSVSWYQQTPGQGLQFLFEYFSETQRNKGNFPGRFSGRQFSNSRSEMNVSTLELGDSALYLCASSLRGDRFATNEKLFFGSGTQLSVL.

There are many counts of this clonotype. V is TRBV7-8 and J is TRBJ2-3; D gene uncertain. Trimming took 5 bases from V and 6 from J, leaving 15 bases between them. This CDR3 is built from 14 residues. Germline lookup yields CDR1 SGHVS and CDR2 FQNEAQ. The DNA of the CDR3 is TGTGCCAGCAGCCCCCTTTTAAACACGGATACGCAGTATTTT. Translated, it gives CASSPLLNTDTQYF.

The gene calls are TRBV2 and TRBJ2-3, with D perhaps being TRBD1 or TRBD2 (6 bases each). The V gene lost 8 bases and the J gene lost 0 bases, with 12 bases spanning the gap. CDR1 is SNHLY and CDR2 is FYNNEI in the germline V gene. This CDR3 is built from 14 residues. The CDR3 spells CASGGRGSTDTQYF. The CDR3, as DNA: TGTGCCAGCGGGGGGCGCGGCAGCACAGATACGCAGTATTTT.

This clonotype was observed a few times. V is TRBV18 and J is TRBJ1-1; a weak D match, TRBD1 (5 bases). The germline gives CDR1 KGHSH, CDR2 LQKENI. Trimming shortened V by 1 base and J by 1 base, and 19 bases separated the two germline ends. This CDR3 spans 18 amino acids. Here the CDR3 DNA reads TGTGCCAGCTCACCACTGGCAGGGAAGAGGAGGGAGAACACTGAAGCTTTCTTT. Amino acids: CASSPLAGKRRENTEAFF.

This clonotype was found a few times. V and J are TRBV4-1 and TRBJ2-2, with TRBD1 identical over 9 bases. CDR3 length: 15 residues. Germline V gene lookup returns CDR1 MGHRA and CDR2 YSYEKL. Germline trimming cut 2 bases from V and 3 bases from J; bases unmatched to any gene: 1. The CDR3 coding sequence is TGCGCCAGCAGCCAACGGGACAGGGACACCGGGGAGCTGTTTTTT. Translating it yields CASSQRDRDTGELFF.

As DNA, the CDR3 is TGTGCCAGCAGCCTCCGGGACAAACGAGGCTACACCTTC. Amino acids: CASSLRDKRGYTF. The genes are TRBV28 and TRBJ1-2, with D possibly TRBD1 on 6 matching bases. Germline V CDR1 and CDR2: MDHEN, SYDVKM. There are 13 residues in the CDR3. Trimming took 6 bases from V and 8 from J, leaving 16 bases between them.

The chain carries TRBV3-1 and TRBJ2-3; 8 bases align to TRBD1. Per the germline V gene, CDR1 is LGHDT and CDR2 is YNNKEL (reference sequence). Trimming at V came to 2 bases and at J to 3 bases, leaving 4 bases not matched to a gene. This CDR3 has 15 residues. The CDR3: CASSQPRQGTDTQYF. The CDR3 DNA sequence: TGTGCCAGCAGCCAACCACGACAGGGGACAGATACGCAGTATTTT.

The rearrangement links TRBV7-9 to TRBJ1-2; the D gene is possibly TRBD1 (5 bases). CDR3 length: 14 residues. CDR1 and CDR2 (germline): SEHNR, FQNEAQ (reference sequence). Trimming shortened V by 4 bases and J by 6 bases, and 15 bases separated the two germline ends. In DNA, the CDR3 is TGTGCCAGCAGCTCCAAGGCAGGGACTGATGGCTACACCTTC. It specifies CASSSKAGTDGYTF.